A selection of T cell receptor beta chains follows, all from one sample in a study of blood T cell repertoires in COVID-19. Produced via immunoSEQ multiplex PCR; TCRdb's table is partial and in-frame only. The sample includes 55,000 to 65,000 clones, roughly 78% of them seen just once. Sequencing used peripheral blood. These receptors were obtained from a man in his sixties with acute or convalescent COVID-19. The CDR3 runs from the conserved cysteine through the conserved F or W. The D gene is left open where the match is weak. Clone size is given for some rows only: seen once, a few or many times, or a class if the clone is expanded.

>TRBV7-3|-|TRBD2|TRBJ2-3
TGTGCCAGCAGCTCAGGGACTAGGGGATCAGATACGCAGTATTTT
CASSSGTRGSDTQYF
>TRBV10-1|-|-|TRBJ2-3
TGCGCCAGCAGTGGGAGAGACTTCACAGATACGCAGTATTTT
CASSGRDFTDTQYF
>TRBV10-3|-|-|TRBJ2-1
TGTGCCATCAGGAGGGACTCGGCGCTCAATGAGCAGTTCTTC
CAIRRDSALNEQFF
>TRBV7-2|few|-|TRBJ2-1
TGTGCCAGCAGCCGTCTTGCAGGGGATGAGCAGTTCTTC
CASSRLAGDEQFF
>TRBV28|-|TRBD2|TRBJ2-7
TGTGCCAGCCGACCGGGGGGAAGCTCCTACGAGCAGTACTTC
CASRPGGSSYEQYF
>TRBV28|-|-|TRBJ1-2
TGTGCCAGCAGTTTTGCTACTAACTATGGCTACACCTTC
CASSFATNYGYTF
>TRBV7-3|-|-|TRBJ2-2
TGTGCCAGCAGCCCCTCCCTGCGACAGACAGCTGGGGAGCTGTTTTTT
CASSPSLRQTAGELFF
>TRBV28|few|-|TRBJ1-3
TGTGCCAGCAGTCCCGATACCCAACTAAGTGGAAACACCATATATTTT
CASSPDTQLSGNTIYF
>TRBV10-3|-|-|TRBJ2-5
TGTGCCATCAGTGAACCCGGGGGTAAAGAGACCCAGTACTTC
CAISEPGGKETQYF
>TRBV5-4|-|-|TRBJ2-5
TGTGCCAGCATGGACCCGGGGGGCGAGGAGACCCAGTACTTC
CASMDPGGEETQYF
>TRBV15|-|TRBD1|TRBJ2-7
TGTGCCACCAGCGGGCGACAGGGGGCTTCTCACGAGCAGTACTTC
CATSGRQGASHEQYF
>TRBV7-9|-|TRBD2|TRBJ2-2
TGTGCCAGCAGCTTGGGACTAGTTAGTACCGGGGAGCTGTTTTTT
CASSLGLVSTGELFF
>TRBV29-1|-|TRBD2|TRBJ2-2
TGCAGCGCGGGAGGACGGTGGACTAGCGGGAGTGCCGGGGAGCTGTTTTTT
CSAGGRWTSGSAGELFF
>TRBV6-4|-|TRBD1|TRBJ1-4
TGTGCCAGCAGTGAGGACAGGGCAACTAATGAAAAACTGTTTTTT
CASSEDRATNEKLFF
>TRBV28|-|TRBD2|TRBJ2-4
TGTGCCAGCGAGACTAGCCTCACCAAAAACATTCAGTACTTC
CASETSLTKNIQYF
>TRBV6-2/TRBV6-3|few|TRBD2|TRBJ2-7
TGTGCCAGCAGTCCCCTAGCGGGAGGCTTCTACGAGCAGTACTTC
CASSPLAGGFYEQYF
>TRBV5-6|-|TRBD2|TRBJ2-1
TGTGCCAGCAGCTTGTACAGACTAGCGAGCTACAATGAGCAGTTCTTC
CASSLYRLASYNEQFF
>TRBV4-1|once|TRBD1|TRBJ1-4
TGCGCCAGCAGGGACAGGGGAAATGAAAAACTGTTTTTT
CASRDRGNEKLFF
>TRBV5-1|once|-|TRBJ1-2
TGCGCCAGCAGCTCATCAGGGGAGGGAGGCTACACCTTC
CASSSSGEGGYTF
>TRBV7-2|once|TRBD1|TRBJ1-2
TGTGCCAGCAGCTTGGGGCCGACAGGGAACTATGGCTACACCTTC
CASSLGPTGNYGYTF
>TRBV6-2/TRBV6-3|-|-|TRBJ2-2
TGTGCCAGCAGTTTTCGGGGGGCTACGACCGGGGAGCTGTTTTTT
CASSFRGATTGELFF
>TRBV24-1|-|-|TRBJ2-1
TGTGCCACCAGTGATGCGGACATCTACAATGAGCAGTTCTTC
CATSDADIYNEQFF
>TRBV19|-|-|TRBJ1-4
TGTGCCAGTAGTTCCGGACGGCAGGGGTCGGAAAAACTGTTTTTT
CASSSGRQGSEKLFF
>TRBV6-2/TRBV6-3|-|TRBD1|TRBJ1-1
TGTGCCAGCAGCCGCAGTCCCGTCTATCTAGACAGGGGGCAGGATGAAGCTTTCTTT
CASSRSPVYLDRGQDEAFF
>TRBV7-9|-|-|TRBJ2-1
TGTGCCAGCAGCTTAGCACTAGTCGGGGGTGAGCAGTTCTTC
CASSLALVGGEQFF
>TRBV6-6|-|TRBD2|TRBJ2-7
TGTGCCAGCAGTTACTCCGGGACTAGCGGGAGGAACGAGCAGTACTTC
CASSYSGTSGRNEQYF
>TRBV7-2|-|-|TRBJ1-1
TGTGCCAGCAGCGATCAGGGGAACACTGAAGCTTTCTTT
CASSDQGNTEAFF
>TRBV3-1/TRBV3-2|-|-|TRBJ2-5
TGTGCCAGCAGCCAAGATCTGGGCCTCCGTTTACTAGACTTC
CASSQDLGLRLLDF
>TRBV18|-|-|TRBJ2-5
TGTGCCAGCTCGCAGCTAGAGCAAGAGACCCAGTACTTC
CASSQLEQETQYF
>TRBV28|-|TRBD1|TRBJ1-3
TGTGCCAGCAGCTTCGGGACAGTCCTCTCTGGAAACACCATATATTTT
CASSFGTVLSGNTIYF
>TRBV30|-|-|TRBJ1-1
TGTGCCTGGAGTGTACTGAGGAACACTGAAGCTTTCTTT
CAWSVLRNTEAFF
>TRBV19|few|-|TRBJ1-5
TGTGCCAGTAGTATCCGACACAGGCCCAATCAGCCCCAGCATTTT
CASSIRHRPNQPQHF
>TRBV3-1/TRBV3-2|-|-|TRBJ2-5
TGTGCCAGCAGCCCCTGGGGTGGTGGGACTTCGTACCAAGAGACCCAGTACTTC
CASSPWGGGTSYQETQYF
>TRBV4-2|-|TRBD2|TRBJ2-7
TGTGCCAGCAGCCAACGAGAACTAGCGGGAAGCTCCTACGAGCAGTACTTC
CASSQRELAGSSYEQYF
>TRBV19|-|-|TRBJ2-1
TGTGCCAGTAGTGAGACAGGTAACTCCTACAATGAGCAGTTCTTC
CASSETGNSYNEQFF
>TRBV10-1|-|TRBD1|TRBJ2-5
TGCGCCAGCAGTGAGTTCGCAGGGGGATTAGAGACCCAGTACTTC
CASSEFAGGLETQYF
>TRBV12-3/TRBV12-4|-|-|TRBJ2-5
TGTGCCAGCAGTTTTTTAGGGGGAGAGACCCAGTACTTC
CASSFLGGETQYF
>TRBV29-1|once|TRBD2|TRBJ2-2
TGCAGCGCCTTTAGCGGGAGGGGAAACACCGGGGAGCTGTTTTTT
CSAFSGRGNTGELFF
>TRBV9|-|TRBD2|TRBJ2-7
TGTGCCAGCAGCTCAGGGTGGCGGGAGGGCGGCGAGCAGTACTTC
CASSSGWREGGEQYF
>TRBV9|many|TRBD1|TRBJ1-1
TGTGCCAGCAGCGCGACAGGGCTGAACACTGAAGCTTTCTTT
CASSATGLNTEAFF
>TRBV5-4|-|-|TRBJ2-7
TGTGCCAGCAGCTTGGTCGGGAGTCGGCACGAGCAGTACTTC
CASSLVGSRHEQYF
>TRBV4-3|once|-|TRBJ2-3
TGCGCCAGCAGCCAAGATCTGACTAGCACAGATACGCAGTATTTT
CASSQDLTSTDTQYF
>TRBV5-1|-|TRBD1|TRBJ2-1
TGCGCCAGCGATTCCGGGACAGGGCACAATGAGCAGTTCTTC
CASDSGTGHNEQFF
>TRBV6-4|few|TRBD2|TRBJ2-5
TGTGCCAGCAGTGAGGCGGCTAGCGGGAGGGCAGAGACCCAGTACTTC
CASSEAASGRAETQYF
>TRBV19|-|-|TRBJ2-7
TGTGCCAGTAGTAGCCTGAGAGAGAACGAGCAGTACTTC
CASSSLRENEQYF
>TRBV29-1|-|-|TRBJ2-2
TGCAGCGTTGAGGGTCAGGGGATCGGGGAGCTGTTTTTT
CSVEGQGIGELFF
>TRBV7-9|-|TRBD2|TRBJ2-1
TGTGCGAGCAGGACTAGCGGGCGCGATGAGCAGTTCTTC
CASRTSGRDEQFF
>TRBV11-2|-|TRBD2|TRBJ2-5
TGTGCCAGCAGCCCCGAACAACCAACTAGCGATCTGTACTTC
CASSPEQPTSDLYF